One sample yielded the 29 T cell receptor beta chains listed below, sequenced in a study of high-grade serous ovarian cancer treatment subgroups. Tumor samples were obtained before definitive surgery or chemotherapy. Generated by immunoSEQ multiplex PCR, the TCRdb table keeps only in-frame clones and is missing some. The sample lists 10,000 or so clones, 60% to 80% occurring once. The sample comprised tumor tissue. The receptors were gathered from a human donor with high-grade serous ovarian cancer.

The chain combines TRBV5-1 with TRBJ1-3; 11 bases align to TRBD1. Per the germline V gene, CDR1 is SGHRS and CDR2 is YFSETQ. This CDR3 is 19 amino acids long. V lost 0 bases to trimming and J lost 0 bases; unmatched junction nucleotides: 8. CDR3 nucleotide sequence: TGCGCCAGCAGCTTGGGGACAGGGGGCTCACTGAGCTCTGGAAACACCATATATTTT. It encodes CASSLGTGGSLSSGNTIYF.

The chain recombines TRBV7-9 with TRBJ1-5; D is possibly TRBD1 (5 bases). The germline V gene encodes CDR1 SEHNR and CDR2 FQNEAQ (reference sequence). Between the trimmed V and J ends, which lost 3 bases and 5 bases, there was a span of 11 bases. The length of the CDR3 is 14 residues. CDR3 region: CASSFDGAHQPQHF. The DNA of the CDR3 is TGTGCCAGCAGCTTCGACGGGGCCCATCAGCCCCAGCATTTT. The full variable domain, completed using reference TRBV7-9 and TRBJ1-5, is DTGVSQNPRHKITKRGQNVTFRCDPISEHNRLYWYRQTLGQGPEFLTYFQNEAQLEKSRLLSDRFSAERPKGSFSTLEIQRTEQGDSAMYLCASSFDGAHQPQHFGDGTRLSIL.

J is TRBJ2-1 and V is TRBV6-1; D is undetermined. Germline V CDR1 and CDR2: MNHNS, SASEGT. The V and J ends lost 1 base and 5 bases respectively, with 6 bases between them. The CDR3 loop spans 13 amino acids. The CDR3 DNA sequence: TGTGCCAGCAGTGAAGGTCGGGACAATGAGCAGTTCTTC. Translated: CASSEGRDNEQFF.

This clone was seen a handful of times. This sequence joins TRBV6-1 and TRBJ1-5; perhaps TRBD1 as D (5 bases). CDR3 length: 14 amino acids. The ends were cut back, 2 bases at V and 6 bases at J, with 11 bases in the middle. Germline V gene sequence: CDR1 MNHNS, CDR2 SASEGT. As DNA, the CDR3 is TGTGCCAGCAGTGAAAGGTGGGGGATTCAGCCCCAGCATTTT. Residues: CASSERWGIQPQHF.

The chain recombines TRBV5-1 with TRBJ2-5; 9 bases line up with TRBD1. The J call may be wrong; the DNA end is better matched by TRBJ2-7. Looked up from germline, CDR1 is SGHRS and CDR2 is YFSETQ. The CDR3 extends over 15 amino acids. The CDR3 DNA is TGCGCCAGCAGCTTGGGGGACAGGGCCTCCTACGAGCAGTACTTC. As protein: CASSLGDRASYEQYF.

The genes are TRBV7-2 and TRBJ2-1; D is ambiguous. Germline assignment: CDR1 SGHTA and CDR2 FQGNSA. With 5 bases removed from V and 9 bases from J, the gap between germline ends came to 11 bases. There are 12 residues in the CDR3. The CDR3 DNA reads TGTGCCAGCAGCCCAATTAGAGGTGAGCAGTTCTTC. Encoded protein: CASSPIRGEQFF.

The rearrangement joins TRBV7-9 to TRBJ1-1; the D is unclear. Trimming cost V 2 bases and J 5 bases, with 18 bases left between them. The CDR3 is 16 residues long. The V gene's germline CDR1 is SEHNR and CDR2 FQNEAQ (reference sequence). The CDR3 sequence: CASSLYPPFGDTEAFF. CDR3 bases: TGTGCCAGCAGCTTATATCCCCCTTTCGGGGATACTGAAGCTTTCTTT.

The chain uses TRBV5-1 and TRBJ2-7; 11 positions match TRBD1. CDR3 length: 15 amino acids. CDR1 SGHRS and CDR2 YFSETQ come from the germline V gene. J lost 3 bases, V lost 4 bases, and 6 bases had no gene match. CDR3 in DNA: TGCGCCAGCAGCGCCCACGGGACAGGGGGCTACGAGCAGTACTTC. It translates to CASSAHGTGGYEQYF.

The V and J genes are TRBV11-2 and TRBJ2-7, with 12 nucleotides matching TRBD2. CDR1 is SGHAT and CDR2 is FQNNGV in the germline V gene. After removal of 4 bases from V and 10 bases from J, the junction contained 5 bases not matched to a gene. The CDR3 totals 13 residues. CDR3 in DNA: TGTGCCAGCAGCTGGAGGACTAGCGGGAACCAGTACTTC. Translated: CASSWRTSGNQYF.

The chain links TRBV27 to TRBJ2-3; 7 bases are a match to TRBD2. Germline V CDR1 and CDR2: MNHEY, SMNVEV (reference sequence). The V and J ends lost 7 bases and 2 bases, in that order; junction bases with no gene match: 12. The CDR3 totals 16 residues. DNA for the CDR3: TGTGCCAGCAACCGCGGGAGAGGTTTCGTCACAGATACGCAGTATTTT. Protein sequence: CASNRGRGFVTDTQYF.

This clone was counted only a few times. This rearrangement joins TRBV6-6 to TRBJ1-2; the match to TRBD1 covers 7 bases. Germline values: CDR1 MNHNY, CDR2 SVGAGI (reference sequence). The junction had 10 bases not matched to a gene; V was cut back by 5 bases and J by 7 bases. This CDR3 region has 14 residues. CDR3 DNA: TGTGCCAGCAGTAAACCTACAGGGGATGGTGGCTACACCTTC. Its protein is CASSKPTGDGGYTF.

The chain uses TRBV14 and TRBJ2-3; 9 bases are a match to TRBD2. The CDR3 is 17 amino acids. The germline V gene encodes CDR1 SGHDN and CDR2 FVKESK. J was trimmed by 6 bases and V by 0 bases; bases with no gene match: 10. Here the CDR3 reads CASSQDARLAGWDTQYF. CDR3 DNA sequence: TGTGCCAGCAGCCAAGACGCCAGGCTAGCGGGATGGGATACGCAGTATTTT.

J is TRBJ2-3 and V is TRBV4-3; TRBD1 agrees at 7 bases. The CDR3 spans 15 residues. Germline-derived CDR1 and CDR2 are LGHNA and YSLEER. V was pared by 1 base and J by 4 bases, with 5 bases of the junction left unmatched. CDR3 coding DNA: TGCGCCAGCAGCCAAGGGTGGCAGGGGGCAGATACGCAGTATTTT. Translating it yields CASSQGWQGADTQYF.

The CDR3 DNA sequence: TGTGCCAGCAGCCTGGGACAGGGGGATTATGGCTACACCTTC. Its translation is CASSLGQGDYGYTF. This chain links TRBV28 with TRBJ1-2, with 11 bases matching TRBD1. Trimming removed 6 bases from V and 5 bases from J; junction bases left unmatched: 5. Per the germline V gene, CDR1 is MDHEN and CDR2 is SYDVKM. CDR3 length: 14 residues.

J is TRBJ2-5 and V is TRBV2, with TRBD1 identical over 8 bases. V gave up 3 bases and J gave up 5 bases; unmatched junction bases: 5. The germline V gene has CDR1 SNHLY and CDR2 FYNNEI. There are 14 residues in the CDR3. CDR3 region: CASSEWTGIETQYF. The CDR3 DNA follows: TGTGCCAGCAGTGAGTGGACAGGGATTGAGACCCAGTACTTC.

This clone is deemed medium-sized (0.01 to 0.1%). In nucleotides, the CDR3 is TGTGCCAGCAGCAACGGACAGGGGAACTACGAGCAGTACTTC. Residues: CASSNGQGNYEQYF. The chain joins TRBV7-9 to TRBJ2-7; TRBD1 aligns across 9 bases. CDR3 length: 14 amino acids. The germline V gene encodes CDR1 SEHNR and CDR2 FQNEAQ (reference sequence). The V gene end was trimmed by 5 bases and the J gene end by 3 bases; junction bases not matched to a gene: 5.

In this sample, this clone turned up a few times. This sequence joins TRBV5-5 and TRBJ2-7; D gene ambiguous. The CDR3 has 13 residues. Germline V gene data show CDR1 as SGHKS and CDR2 as YYEKEE (reference sequence). The V and J ends lost 2 bases and 0 bases respectively, with 6 bases between them. The CDR3 loop is CASSFPGSYEQYF. The CDR3 bases are TGTGCCAGCAGCTTTCCAGGCTCCTACGAGCAGTACTTC. The full variable domain, rest sourced from reference TRBV5-5 and TRBJ2-7, is DAGVTQSPTHLIKTRGQQVTLRCSPISGHKSVSWYQQVLGQGPQFIFQYYEKEERGRGNFPDRFSARQFPNYSSELNVNALLLGDSALYLCASSFPGSYEQYFGPGTRLTVT.

This clone has more than one count but fewer than ten. The chain joins TRBV25-1 to TRBJ2-1, with D perhaps assigned TRBD1 or TRBD2 (5 bases each). Germline-derived CDR1 and CDR2 are MGHDK and SYGVNS. This CDR3 has 14 residues. V was clipped by 2 bases and J by 0 bases, with 5 bases between them. The CDR3 DNA reads TGTGCCAGCAGTGAAGGGGGCTCCTACAATGAGCAGTTCTTC. This gives the protein CASSEGGSYNEQFF.

J is TRBJ2-3 and V is TRBV7-2; TRBD2 matches at 7 bases. The CDR3 loop spans 14 amino acids. V shed 3 bases, J shed 6 bases, and the junction held 6 bases outside the gene matches. Per the germline V gene, CDR1 is SGHTA and CDR2 is FQGNSA. The CDR3 DNA follows: TGTGCCAGCAGCTTGGGCGGGAGTGCGGATACGCAGTATTTT. Amino acids: CASSLGGSADTQYF.

The sample holds a few counts of this clone. The chain combines TRBV18 with TRBJ2-7; 7 bases fit TRBD1. This CDR3 comprises 16 residues. Trimming took 2 bases from V and 3 from J; bases not matched to a gene: 10. Germline V gene data show CDR1 as KGHSH and CDR2 as LQKENI. CDR3 amino acids: CASSPRRQGMIYEQYF. The CDR3 DNA sequence: TGTGCCAGCTCACCAAGGCGACAGGGAATGATCTACGAGCAGTACTTC.

This rearrangement joins TRBV18 to TRBJ2-7, with 10 bases identical to TRBD1. Unmatched junction bases numbered 8, after V lost 4 bases and J lost 2 bases. Germline V gene data show CDR1 as KGHSH and CDR2 as LQKENI. The length of the CDR3 is 16 residues. In nucleotides, the CDR3 is TGTGCCAGCTCACTTTACACCGGGACAGGGGCCTACGAGCAGTACTTC. Protein: CASSLYTGTGAYEQYF.

The chain uses TRBV2 and TRBJ1-4, with TRBD1 matching over 8 bases. The CDR3 totals 14 residues. Germline V gene data show CDR1 as SNHLY and CDR2 as FYNNEI. V shed 6 bases, J shed 7 bases, and the junction held 7 bases outside the gene matches. The CDR3 nucleotides read TGTGCCAGCAGGGCGGCAGGGGGCGTTGAAAAACTGTTTTTT. It encodes CASRAAGGVEKLFF.

This rearrangement joins TRBV6-4 to TRBJ2-3, with D perhaps matching TRBD1 (6 bases). Trimming removed 6 bases at V and 0 bases at J, with 13 bases between. From germline, CDR1 is MRHNA and CDR2 SNTAGT. The CDR3 loop spans 15 amino acids. The CDR3 protein is CASSRGRGSTDTQYF. The CDR3 region has the DNA TGTGCCAGCAGCAGGGGCCGGGGAAGCACAGATACGCAGTATTTT.

The chain employs TRBV9 and TRBJ2-7; maybe TRBD2 (6 bases). The CDR3 extends over 14 amino acids. Germline CDR1 is SGDLS and CDR2 is YYNGEE. The V end was cut by 3 bases, the J end by 7 bases, with 17 bases between. CDR3 residues: CASSEGLLAREQYF. CDR3 bases: TGTGCCAGCAGCGAGGGACTGTTGGCTAGGGAGCAGTACTTC.

The J gene is TRBJ2-7, the V gene TRBV7-2, with 11 bases fitting TRBD1. Germline values: CDR1 SGHTA, CDR2 FQGNSA. Trimming cost V 3 bases and J 6 bases; bases outside gene matches: 16. The CDR3 contains 18 residues. CDR3 amino acids: CASSFKKGGTGGMVEQYF. As DNA, the CDR3 is TGTGCCAGCAGCTTCAAAAAAGGAGGGACAGGGGGGATGGTCGAGCAGTACTTC.

The J gene is TRBJ2-4, the V gene TRBV28; D tentatively fits TRBD1 or TRBD2 (5 bases each). CDR1 is MDHEN and CDR2 is SYDVKM in the germline V gene. This CDR3 is built from 16 residues. V shed 2 bases and J shed 0 bases, with 11 bases lying between them. In nucleotides, the CDR3 is TGTGCCAGCAGTTTAGGGGGAATCCAAGCCAAAAACATTCAGTACTTC. It translates to CASSLGGIQAKNIQYF.

V is TRBV6-5 and J is TRBJ2-1, with 7 bases identical to TRBD2. Germline CDR1 and CDR2: MNHEY and SVGAGI. This CDR3 has 15 amino acids. With V trimmed by 5 bases and J by 3 bases, 7 bases remained unmatched. The CDR3 nucleotides are TGTGCCAGCAGTCCCCACGGGGGGAACTACAATGAGCAGTTCTTC. Its translation is CASSPHGGNYNEQFF.

V is TRBV28 and J is TRBJ2-7, with D possibly being TRBD2 (6 bases). V dropped 4 bases and J dropped 2 bases, with 12 bases sitting between them. The CDR3 covers 14 residues. Germline V gene lookup returns CDR1 MDHEN and CDR2 SYDVKM. The CDR3 region is CASSWGGAPYEQYF. For the CDR3, the DNA is TGTGCCAGCAGTTGGGGCGGGGCCCCCTACGAGCAGTACTTC.

Worth noting for this clone: Within the sample, other DNA sequences also encode this same CDR3. This chain links TRBV7-2 with TRBJ2-5; possibly TRBD1 or TRBD2 for D (5 bases each). Germline-derived CDR1 and CDR2 are SGHTA and FQGNSA. V gave up 4 bases and J gave up 6 bases, with 18 bases separating them. This CDR3 is 15 amino acids long. The CDR3 DNA is TGTGCCAGCAGCTCCGCCGGGACCCAGGGAAAGACCCAGTACTTC. Translating gives CASSSAGTQGKTQYF.